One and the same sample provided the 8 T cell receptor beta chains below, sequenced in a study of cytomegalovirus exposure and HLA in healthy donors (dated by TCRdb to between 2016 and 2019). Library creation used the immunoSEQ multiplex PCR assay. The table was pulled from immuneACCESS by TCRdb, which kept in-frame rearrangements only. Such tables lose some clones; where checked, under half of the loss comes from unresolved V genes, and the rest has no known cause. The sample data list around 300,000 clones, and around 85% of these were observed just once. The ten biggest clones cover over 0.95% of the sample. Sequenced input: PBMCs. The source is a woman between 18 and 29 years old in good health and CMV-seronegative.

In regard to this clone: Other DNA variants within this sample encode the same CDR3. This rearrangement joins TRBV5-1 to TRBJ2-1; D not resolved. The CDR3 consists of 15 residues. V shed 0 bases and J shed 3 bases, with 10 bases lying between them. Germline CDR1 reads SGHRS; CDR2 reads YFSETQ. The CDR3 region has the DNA TGCGCCAGCAGCTTGGCCGGCGGTAACTACAATGAGCAGTTCTTC. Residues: CASSLAGGNYNEQFF.

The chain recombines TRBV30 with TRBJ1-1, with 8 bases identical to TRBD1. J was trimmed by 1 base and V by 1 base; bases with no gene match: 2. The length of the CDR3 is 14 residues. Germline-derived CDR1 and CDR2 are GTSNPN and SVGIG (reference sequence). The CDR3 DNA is TGTGCCTGGAGTGGGGACAGGAGGAACACTGAAGCTTTCTTT. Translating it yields CAWSGDRRNTEAFF.

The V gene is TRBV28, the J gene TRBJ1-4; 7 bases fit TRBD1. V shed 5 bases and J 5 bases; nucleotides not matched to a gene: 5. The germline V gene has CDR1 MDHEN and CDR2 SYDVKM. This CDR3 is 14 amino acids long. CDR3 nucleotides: TGTGCCAGCAGTGAGACAGGGTCGAATGAAAAACTGTTTTTT. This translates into CASSETGSNEKLFF.

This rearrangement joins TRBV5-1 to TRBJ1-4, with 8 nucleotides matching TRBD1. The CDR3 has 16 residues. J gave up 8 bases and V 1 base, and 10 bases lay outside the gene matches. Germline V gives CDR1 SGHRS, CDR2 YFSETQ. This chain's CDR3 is CASSLIGQGAGEKLFF. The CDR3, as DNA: TGCGCCAGCAGCTTGATAGGACAGGGTGCGGGGGAAAAACTGTTTTTT. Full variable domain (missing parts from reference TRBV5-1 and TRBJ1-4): KAGVTQTPRYLIKTRGQQVTLSCSPISGHRSVSWYQQTPGQGLQFLFEYFSETQRNKGNFPGRFSGRQFSNSRSEMNVSTLELGDSALYLCASSLIGQGAGEKLFFGSGTQLSVL.

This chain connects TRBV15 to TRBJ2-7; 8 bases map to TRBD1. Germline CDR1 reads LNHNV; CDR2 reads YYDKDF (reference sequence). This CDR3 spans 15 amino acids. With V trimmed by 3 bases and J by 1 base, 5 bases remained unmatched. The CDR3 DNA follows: TGTGCCACCAGCAGGTCGACAGGGGCGTCCTACGAGCAGTACTTC. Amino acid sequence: CATSRSTGASYEQYF. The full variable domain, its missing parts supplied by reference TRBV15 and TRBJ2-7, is DAMVIQNPRYQVTQFGKPVTLSCSQTLNHNVMYWYQQKSSQAPKLLFHYYDKDFNNEADTPDNFQSRRPNTSFCFLDIRSPGLGDTAMYLCATSRSTGASYEQYFGPGTRLTVT.

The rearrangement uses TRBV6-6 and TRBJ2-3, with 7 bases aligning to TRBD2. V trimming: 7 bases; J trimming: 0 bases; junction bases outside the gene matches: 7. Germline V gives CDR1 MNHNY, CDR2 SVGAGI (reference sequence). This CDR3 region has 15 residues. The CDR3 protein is CASTLTSPSTDTQYF. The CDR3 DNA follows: TGTGCCAGCACCCTGACTAGCCCTAGCACAGATACGCAGTATTTT.

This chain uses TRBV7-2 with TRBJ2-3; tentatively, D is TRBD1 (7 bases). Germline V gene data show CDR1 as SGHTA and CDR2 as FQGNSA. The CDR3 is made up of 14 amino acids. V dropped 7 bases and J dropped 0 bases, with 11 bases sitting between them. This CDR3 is CASIQGGSTDTQYF. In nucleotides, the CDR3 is TGTGCCAGCATCCAGGGGGGAAGCACAGATACGCAGTATTTT.

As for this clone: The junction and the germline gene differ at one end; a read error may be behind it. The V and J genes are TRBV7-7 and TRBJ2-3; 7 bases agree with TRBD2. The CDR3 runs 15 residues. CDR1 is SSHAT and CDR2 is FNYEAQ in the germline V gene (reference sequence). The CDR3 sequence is CASSFGLVGTDTQYF. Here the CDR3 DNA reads TGTGCTAGCAGCTTCGGACTAGTTGGGACAGATACGCAGTATTTT. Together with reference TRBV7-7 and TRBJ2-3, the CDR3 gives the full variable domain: GAGVSQSPRYKVTKRGQDVTLRCDPISSHATLYWYQQALGQGPEFLTYFNYEAQPDKSGLPSDRFSAERPEGSISTLTIQRTEQRDSAMYRCASSFGLVGTDTQYFGPGTRLTVL.